Shown below are 28 T cell receptor beta chains from a single sample sequenced in a study of blood T cell repertoires in COVID-19. Generated by immunoSEQ multiplex PCR, the TCRdb table keeps only in-frame clones and is missing some. The table shows 55,000 to 90,000 clones, with 70% to 90% occurring only once. The specimen sequenced was peripheral blood. These receptors were collected from a man between 65 and 85 years old with active COVID-19.

This clone was detected once. The J gene is TRBJ2-5, the V gene TRBV6-2 or TRBV6-3; possible D gene TRBD2, 6 bases. Germline CDR1 reads MNHEY; CDR2 reads SVGEGT. Trimming removed 2 bases from V and 9 bases from J, with 16 bases in between. The CDR3 runs 14 residues. This CDR3 reads CASSYESGLSAQYF. The CDR3 coding sequence is TGTGCCAGCAGTTACGAATCGGGACTTTCGGCCCAGTACTTC.

This chain joins TRBV30 and TRBJ1-4; D gene uncertain. The CDR3 is made up of 13 amino acids. Trimming took 8 bases from V and 4 from J, leaving 14 bases between them. CDR1 is GTSNPN, CDR2 SVGIG, per germline (reference sequence). CDR3 sequence: CAGCREGNEKLFF. DNA of the CDR3: TGTGCCGGGTGTAGGGAGGGTAATGAAAAACTGTTTTTT.

The gene calls are TRBV7-3 and TRBJ1-1; D might be TRBD1 (5 bases). With 2 bases removed from V and 1 base from J, the gap between germline ends came to 11 bases. Germline V gene lookup returns CDR1 SGHTA and CDR2 FQGTGA. CDR3 length: 15 residues. CDR3 sequence reads: CASSLDGGWNTEAFF. The CDR3 bases are TGTGCCAGCAGCTTAGACGGGGGTTGGAACACTGAAGCTTTCTTT. Using reference TRBV7-3 and TRBJ1-1 for the parts outside the CDR3, the full variable domain is GAGVSQTPSNKVTEKGKYVELRCDPISGHTALYWYRQSLGQGPEFLIYFQGTGAADDSGLPNDRFFAVRPEGSVSTLKIQRTERGDSAVYLCASSLDGGWNTEAFFGQGTRLTVV.

This clone showed up just once. This chain links TRBV5-1 with TRBJ2-4; TRBD1 matches at 7 bases. V was clipped by 4 bases and J by 4 bases; unmatched bases: 5. The CDR3 spans 14 residues. Germline lookup yields CDR1 SGHRS and CDR2 YFSETQ. The CDR3 nucleotides read TGCGCCAGCAGCCTCGGGACAGAGAAAAACATTCAGTACTTC. This codes for CASSLGTEKNIQYF.

A single count supports this clone. The chain uses TRBV4-2 and TRBJ2-1, with D possibly matching TRBD2 (6 bases). This CDR3 has 16 residues. CDR1 and CDR2 (germline): LGHNA, YNFKEQ. Trimming cost V 0 bases and J 5 bases, with 14 bases left between them. The CDR3: CASSQEWGVGDNEQFF. The CDR3 nucleotides are TGTGCCAGCAGCCAAGAGTGGGGGGTCGGGGACAATGAGCAGTTCTTC.

This chain joins TRBV5-6 and TRBJ2-5; tentatively, D is TRBD2 (6 bases). In germline, CDR1 is SGHDT, CDR2 YYEEEE. The CDR3 consists of 14 residues. Between the trimmed V and J ends, which lost 0 bases and 5 bases, there was a span of 11 bases. The CDR3 nucleotides read TGTGCCAGCAGCTTGGTTCGGGGGATGGAGACCCAGTACTTC. This encodes CASSLVRGMETQYF.

The chain links TRBV19 to TRBJ2-5, with D unresolved. Germline V gene lookup returns CDR1 LNHDA and CDR2 SQIVND (reference sequence). The ends were cut back, 6 bases at V and 5 bases at J, with 13 bases in the middle. The CDR3 loop spans 13 amino acids. CDR3 region: CASSPMIRETQYF. As DNA, the CDR3 is TGTGCCAGTAGCCCGATGATTCGGGAGACCCAGTACTTC.

The chain links TRBV19 to TRBJ2-4, with TRBD2 identical over 11 bases. CDR3 length equals 16 residues. V was clipped by 1 base and J by 9 bases; unmatched bases: 8. The V gene's germline CDR1 is LNHDA and CDR2 SQIVND (reference sequence). CDR3 residues: CASSIAPSGRRGIQYF. The CDR3 DNA reads TGTGCCAGTAGTATAGCGCCTAGCGGGAGGAGGGGCATTCAGTACTTC.

CDR3 region: CASSPRGGRMAQETQYF. The CDR3 DNA reads TGCGCCAGCAGCCCTCGCGGAGGACGGATGGCCCAAGAGACCCAGTACTTC. V is TRBV5-1 and J is TRBJ2-5; D may be TRBD2 (5 bases). Trimming pared 4 bases from V and 1 base from J, leaving 20 bases between. The CDR3 is 17 amino acids. Per germline, CDR1 SGHRS and CDR2 YFSETQ. Based on the CDR3 plus reference TRBV5-1 and TRBJ2-5, the full variable domain is KAGVTQTPRYLIKTRGQQVTLSCSPISGHRSVSWYQQTPGQGLQFLFEYFSETQRNKGNFPGRFSGRQFSNSRSEMNVSTLELGDSALYLCASSPRGGRMAQETQYFGPGTRLLVL.

In this sample, this clone turned up a few times. This sequence joins TRBV2 and TRBJ2-1; 15 bases match TRBD2. This CDR3 is built from 15 residues. Trimming took 10 bases from V and 5 from J; bases not matched to a gene: 6. Germline lookup yields CDR1 SNHLY and CDR2 FYNNEI. The CDR3 sequence: CANSGLAGGHNEQFF. CDR3 nucleotide sequence: TGTGCCAACTCGGGACTAGCGGGAGGTCACAATGAGCAGTTCTTC.

For the CDR3, the DNA is TGTGCCACCGCCCCTTGGGGGGGTAGGTCCTACGAGCAGTACTTC. Translating gives CATAPWGGRSYEQYF. The chain joins TRBV7-9 to TRBJ2-7; TRBD2 agrees at 7 bases. The CDR3 has 15 amino acids. Looked up from germline, CDR1 is SEHNR and CDR2 is FQNEAQ (reference sequence). The V segment lost 10 bases and the J segment 1 base; nucleotides outside the gene matches: 13.

About this clone itself: At one boundary the junction diverges from the germline segment, which might be a read error. The chain has TRBV7-7 and TRBJ2-1, with 15 positions matching TRBD2. The CDR3 spans 17 residues. Germline CDR1 and CDR2: SSHAT and FNYEAQ (reference sequence). CDR3 residues: CASSLRTSGRGGNEQFF. CDR3 nucleotides: TGTGCTAGCAGCTTGAGGACTAGCGGGAGGGGCGGCAATGAGCAGTTCTTC.

The chain links TRBV7-2 to TRBJ2-7; a weak D match, TRBD2 (7 bases). Trimming shortened V by 5 bases and J by 6 bases, and 20 bases separated the two germline ends. CDR1 SGHTA and CDR2 FQGNSA come from the germline V gene. The CDR3 is made up of 15 amino acids. CDR3 DNA: TGTGCCAGCAGCCCGTGGAGAGGGGGGGCGGCCGAGCAGTACTTC. It specifies CASSPWRGGAAEQYF.

This sequence joins TRBV15 and TRBJ2-7, with 7 bases matching TRBD2. Germline V gene sequence: CDR1 LNHNV, CDR2 YYDKDF (reference sequence). The V and J ends lost 7 bases and 6 bases, in that order; junction bases with no gene match: 15. This CDR3 is 15 amino acids long. The CDR3 DNA reads TGTGCCACCACCTCGGGGGGTCAGCTGGTGGGCGAGCAGTACTTC. Protein: CATTSGGQLVGEQYF.

The V and J genes are TRBV5-1 and TRBJ2-5; TRBD2 agrees at 10 bases. The V segment lost 0 bases and the J segment 5 bases; nucleotides outside the gene matches: 13. The CDR3 loop spans 18 amino acids. Germline CDR1 SGHRS, CDR2 YFSETQ. CDR3 in DNA: TGCGCCAGCAGCTTGGCCGGGTCCCTAGCGGGAGCGGGGGAGACCCAGTACTTC. Translating it yields CASSLAGSLAGAGETQYF.

Points on this clone: One junction end disagrees with the germline gene, perhaps due to a read error. This rearrangement joins TRBV9 to TRBJ2-7, with 15 bases lining up with TRBD2. The CDR3 sequence is 14 residues long. CDR1 SGDLS and CDR2 YYNGEE come from the germline V gene. Here the CDR3 reads CASSPGGTSGRLDF. In DNA, the CDR3 is TGTGCCAGCAGCCCCGGGGGGACTAGCGGGAGGTTAGACTTC.

V and J are TRBV18 and TRBJ2-1, with a weak D call TRBD1 (6 bases). There are 14 residues in the CDR3. V was cut by 3 bases and J by 5 bases, with 11 bases left in between. The germline V gene encodes CDR1 KGHSH and CDR2 LQKENI. CDR3: CASSPGTNDNEQFF. For the CDR3, the DNA is TGTGCCAGCTCACCCGGGACAAATGACAATGAGCAGTTCTTC.

This clone was seen a handful of times. CDR3 in DNA: TGTGCCAGCAGCTTCGTGCTAGGGGGCTATGAAGAGTCCTACGAGCAGTACTTC. Its translation: CASSFVLGGYEESYEQYF. The genes are TRBV7-9 and TRBJ2-7; 7 nucleotides line up with TRBD1. The V gene's germline CDR1 is SEHNR and CDR2 FQNEAQ (reference sequence). This CDR3 spans 18 amino acids. V shed 3 bases and J 1 base; nucleotides not matched to a gene: 15.

The CDR3 DNA reads TGCGCCAGCAGCCCGAGGGCAATTCGAGAGGGGGAGCTGTTTTTT. This encodes CASSPRAIREGELFF. The chain links TRBV5-1 to TRBJ2-2, with a tentative D call TRBD2 (5 bases). The CDR3 loop spans 15 amino acids. V was shortened by 4 bases and J by 8 bases, with 18 bases between the two germline ends. Germline assignment: CDR1 SGHRS and CDR2 YFSETQ.

The chain has TRBV6-2 or TRBV6-3 and TRBJ1-2, with 8 positions matching TRBD1. Germline CDR1 is MNHEY and CDR2 is SVGEGT. J gave up 6 bases and V 4 bases, and 4 bases lay outside the gene matches. This CDR3 comprises 13 residues. CDR3 sequence (DNA): TGTGCCAGCAGTTTGGACAGGGACGATGGCTACACCTTC. Amino acid sequence: CASSLDRDDGYTF.

V usage is TRBV7-2 and J usage is TRBJ2-6, with 7 bases fitting TRBD1. The trim removed 5 bases at V and 4 bases at J, leaving 11 bases unmatched. The CDR3 covers 17 residues. Germline loops: CDR1 SGHTA, CDR2 FQGNSA. CDR3 residues: CASSEWATGAGANVLTF. The CDR3 DNA reads as TGTGCCAGCAGCGAGTGGGCAACAGGGGCCGGGGCCAACGTCCTGACTTTC.

The V call is TRBV24-1, the J call TRBJ2-2; D call uncertain. In germline, CDR1 is KGHDR, CDR2 SFDVKD. CDR3 length: 15 amino acids. Trimming removed 1 base from V and 1 base from J, with 6 bases in between. For the CDR3, the DNA is TGTGCCACCAGTGATTTTCCGGTGAACACCGGGGAGCTGTTTTTT. It encodes CATSDFPVNTGELFF.

Note on this clone: Other DNA sequences within the sample encode an identical CDR3. The J gene is TRBJ2-1, the V gene TRBV7-2, with D tentatively TRBD2 (6 bases). The V gene lost 1 base and the J gene lost 13 bases, with 8 bases spanning the gap. CDR1 SGHTA and CDR2 FQGNSA come from the germline V gene. This CDR3 comprises 11 residues. CDR3 nucleotides: TGTGCCAGCAGCTTAGGGGGGGTACAGTTCTTC. Protein sequence: CASSLGGVQFF. Together with reference TRBV7-2 and TRBJ2-1, the CDR3 gives the full variable domain: GAGVSQSPSNKVTEKGKDVELRCDPISGHTALYWYRQSLGQGLEFLIYFQGNSAPDKSGLPSDRFSAERTGGSVSTLTIQRTQQEDSAVYLCASSLGGVQFFGPGTRLTVL.

This chain joins TRBV11-3 and TRBJ1-6, with D unclear. This CDR3 has 16 residues. Deletions cut 0 bases from V and 3 bases from J, with 9 bases between. Germline V lookup: CDR1 SGHNT, CDR2 YENEEA. CDR3 in DNA: TGTGCCAGCAGCTTAGATCGTAGTGTCTATAATTCACCCCTCCACTTT. Its translation is CASSLDRSVYNSPLHF.

The J gene is TRBJ2-6, the V gene TRBV27; possibly TRBD2 for D (6 bases). This CDR3 is 16 amino acids long. The germline V gene has CDR1 MNHEY and CDR2 SMNVEV (reference sequence). Trimming cost V 2 bases and J 0 bases, with 8 bases left between them. CDR3 nucleotides: TGTGCCAGCAGTTTAGCGGGATCCTCTGGGGCCAACGTCCTGACTTTC. It yields the protein CASSLAGSSGANVLTF.

The V gene is TRBV6-6, the J gene TRBJ1-3; possible D gene TRBD1, 6 bases. The germline gives CDR1 MNHNY, CDR2 SVGAGI (reference sequence). The CDR3 sequence is 12 residues long. V was clipped by 2 bases and J by 11 bases, with 10 bases between them. In DNA, the CDR3 is TGTGCCAGCAGTTACGACAGGCGGTCCATATATTTT. It is translated as CASSYDRRSIYF.

The rearrangement joins TRBV6-2 or TRBV6-3 to TRBJ2-7; TRBD2 agrees at 8 bases. The CDR3 is 15 amino acids. CDR1 is MNHEY and CDR2 is SVGEGT in the germline V gene. Trimming took 0 bases from V and 5 from J; bases not matched to a gene: 6. The CDR3 spells CASSYSAGSGNEQYF. The CDR3 DNA reads TGTGCCAGCAGTTACTCGGCCGGTAGCGGGAACGAGCAGTACTTC.

V and J are TRBV2 and TRBJ1-6; D is unresolved. The CDR3 loop spans 11 amino acids. V lost 3 bases to trimming and J lost 12 bases, with 6 bases between them. The germline CDR1 and CDR2 sequences are SNHLY and FYNNEI. The CDR3 here is CASSEREPLHF. CDR3 nucleotides: TGTGCCAGCAGTGAGAGGGAACCCCTCCACTTT.